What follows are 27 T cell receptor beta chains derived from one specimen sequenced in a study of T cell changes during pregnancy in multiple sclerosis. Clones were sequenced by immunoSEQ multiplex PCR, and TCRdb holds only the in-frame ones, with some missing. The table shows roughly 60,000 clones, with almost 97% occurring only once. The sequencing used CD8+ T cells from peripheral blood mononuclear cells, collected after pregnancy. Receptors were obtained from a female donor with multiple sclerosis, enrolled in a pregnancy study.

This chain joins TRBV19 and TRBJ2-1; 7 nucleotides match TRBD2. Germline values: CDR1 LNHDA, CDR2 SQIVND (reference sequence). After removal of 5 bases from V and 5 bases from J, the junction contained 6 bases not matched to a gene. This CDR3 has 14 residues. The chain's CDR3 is CASSLGGSNNEQFF. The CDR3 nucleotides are TGTGCCAGTAGTCTAGGCGGGAGTAACAATGAGCAGTTCTTC.

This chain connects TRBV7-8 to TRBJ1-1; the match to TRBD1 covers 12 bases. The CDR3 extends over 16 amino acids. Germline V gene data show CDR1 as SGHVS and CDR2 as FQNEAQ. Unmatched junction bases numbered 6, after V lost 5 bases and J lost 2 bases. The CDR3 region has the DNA TGTGCCAGCAGCCTGGGACAGGGGGCGATTAACACTGAAGCTTTCTTT. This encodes CASSLGQGAINTEAFF.

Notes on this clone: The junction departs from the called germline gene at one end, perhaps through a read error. As DNA, the CDR3 is TGTGCTAGCAGCCCCGGACAGGGGCCCTCCTACGAGCAGTACTTC. The encoded protein is CASSPGQGPSYEQYF. The chain combines TRBV7-7 with TRBJ2-7; 9 positions agree with TRBD1. Looked up from germline, CDR1 is SSHAT and CDR2 is FNYEAQ (reference sequence). The CDR3 has 15 residues. The whole variable domain, filled in from reference TRBV7-7 and TRBJ2-7, reads GAGVSQSPRYKVTKRGQDVTLRCDPISSHATLYWYQQALGQGPEFLTYFNYEAQPDKSGLPSDRFSAERPEGSISTLTIQRTEQRDSAMYRCASSPGQGPSYEQYFGPGTRLTVT.

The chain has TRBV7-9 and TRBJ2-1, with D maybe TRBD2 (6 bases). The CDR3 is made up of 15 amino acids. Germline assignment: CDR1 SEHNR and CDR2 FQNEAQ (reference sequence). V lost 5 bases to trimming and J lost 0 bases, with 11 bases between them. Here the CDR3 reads CASSPTGDSYNEQFF. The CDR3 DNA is TGTGCCAGCAGCCCCACGGGAGACTCCTACAATGAGCAGTTCTTC.

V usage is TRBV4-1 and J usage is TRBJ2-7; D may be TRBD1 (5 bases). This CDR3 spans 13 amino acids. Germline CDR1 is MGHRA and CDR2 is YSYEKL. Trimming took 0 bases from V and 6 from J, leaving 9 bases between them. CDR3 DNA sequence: TGCGCCAGCAGCCAAGAATCAAGGGGCGAGCAGTACTTC. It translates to CASSQESRGEQYF.

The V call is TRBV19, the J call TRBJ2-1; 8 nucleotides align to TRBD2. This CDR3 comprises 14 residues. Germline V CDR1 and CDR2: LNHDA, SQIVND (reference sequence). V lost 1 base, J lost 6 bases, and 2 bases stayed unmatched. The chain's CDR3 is CASSIVAGGNEQFF. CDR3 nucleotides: TGTGCCAGTAGTATAGTTGCGGGAGGCAATGAGCAGTTCTTC.

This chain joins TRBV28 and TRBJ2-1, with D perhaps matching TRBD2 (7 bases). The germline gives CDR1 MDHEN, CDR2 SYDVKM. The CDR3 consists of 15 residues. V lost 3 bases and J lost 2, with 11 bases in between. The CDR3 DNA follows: TGTGCCAGCAGTTTGGGGGAGGGGGCCTACAATGAGCAGTTCTTC. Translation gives CASSLGEGAYNEQFF. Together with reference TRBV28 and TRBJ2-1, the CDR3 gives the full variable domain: DVKVTQSSRYLVKRTGEKVFLECVQDMDHENMFWYRQDPGLGLRLIYFSYDVKMKEKGDIPEGYSVSREKKERFSLILESASTNQTSMYLCASSLGEGAYNEQFFGPGTRLTVL.

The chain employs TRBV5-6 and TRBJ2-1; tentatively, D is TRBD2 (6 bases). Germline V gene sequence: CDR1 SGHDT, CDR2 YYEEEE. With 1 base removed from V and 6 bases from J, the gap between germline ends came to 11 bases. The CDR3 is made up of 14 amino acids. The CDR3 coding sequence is TGTGCCAGCAGCTTGAGGCGGGATCCCAATGAGCAGTTCTTC. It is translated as CASSLRRDPNEQFF.

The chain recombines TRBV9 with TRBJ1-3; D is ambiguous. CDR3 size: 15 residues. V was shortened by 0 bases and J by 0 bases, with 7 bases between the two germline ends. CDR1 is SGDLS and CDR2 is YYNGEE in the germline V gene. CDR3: CASSVGDFSGNTIYF. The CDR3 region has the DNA TGTGCCAGCAGCGTAGGAGACTTCTCTGGAAACACCATATATTTT.

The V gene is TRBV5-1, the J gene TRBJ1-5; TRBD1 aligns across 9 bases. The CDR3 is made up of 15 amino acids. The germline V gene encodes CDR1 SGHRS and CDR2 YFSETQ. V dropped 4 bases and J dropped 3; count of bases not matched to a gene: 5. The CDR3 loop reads CASSQTGGLNQPQHF. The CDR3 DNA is TGCGCCAGCAGCCAGACAGGGGGGCTCAATCAGCCCCAGCATTTT. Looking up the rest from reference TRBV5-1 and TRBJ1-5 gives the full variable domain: KAGVTQTPRYLIKTRGQQVTLSCSPISGHRSVSWYQQTPGQGLQFLFEYFSETQRNKGNFPGRFSGRQFSNSRSEMNVSTLELGDSALYLCASSQTGGLNQPQHFGDGTRLSIL.

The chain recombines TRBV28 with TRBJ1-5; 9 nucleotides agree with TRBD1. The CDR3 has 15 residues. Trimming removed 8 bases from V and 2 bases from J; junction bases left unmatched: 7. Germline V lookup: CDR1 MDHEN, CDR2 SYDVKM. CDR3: CASSPRTGGNQPQHF. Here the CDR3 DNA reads TGTGCCAGCTCTCCAAGGACAGGGGGCAATCAGCCCCAGCATTTT.

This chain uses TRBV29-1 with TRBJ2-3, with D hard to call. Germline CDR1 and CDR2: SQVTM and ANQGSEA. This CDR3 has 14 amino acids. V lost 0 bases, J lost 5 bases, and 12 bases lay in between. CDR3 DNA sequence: TGCAGCGTTGAAGATTTCAGATCGATAGATACGCAGTATTTT. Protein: CSVEDFRSIDTQYF.

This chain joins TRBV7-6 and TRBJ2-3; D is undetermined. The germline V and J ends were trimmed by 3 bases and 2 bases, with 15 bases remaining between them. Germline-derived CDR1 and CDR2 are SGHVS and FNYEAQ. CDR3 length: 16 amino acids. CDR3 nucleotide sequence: TGTGCCAGCAGCTTCTCTGTTAGCCCTCCCACAGATACGCAGTATTTT. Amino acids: CASSFSVSPPTDTQYF.

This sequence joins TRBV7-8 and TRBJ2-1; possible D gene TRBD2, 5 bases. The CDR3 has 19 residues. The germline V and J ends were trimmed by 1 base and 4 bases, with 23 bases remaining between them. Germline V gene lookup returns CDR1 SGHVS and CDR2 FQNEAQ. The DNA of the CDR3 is TGTGCCAGCAGCTTAGAATTCGGTAGGCGGGCACCTTCGTACAATGAGCAGTTCTTC. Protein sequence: CASSLEFGRRAPSYNEQFF.

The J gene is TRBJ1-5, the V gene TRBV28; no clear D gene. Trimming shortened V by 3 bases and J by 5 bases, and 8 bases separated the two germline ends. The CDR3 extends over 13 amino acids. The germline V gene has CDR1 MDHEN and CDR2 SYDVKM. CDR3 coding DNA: TGTGCCAGCAGTTTTTGGGGAGATCAGCCCCAGCATTTT. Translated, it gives CASSFWGDQPQHF.

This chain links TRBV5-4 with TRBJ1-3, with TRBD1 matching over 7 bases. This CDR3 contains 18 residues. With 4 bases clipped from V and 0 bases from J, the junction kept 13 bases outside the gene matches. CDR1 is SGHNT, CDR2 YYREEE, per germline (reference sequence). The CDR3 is CASSPPPGQASSGNTIYF. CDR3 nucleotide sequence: TGTGCCAGCAGCCCTCCCCCCGGACAGGCTAGCTCTGGAAACACCATATATTTT.

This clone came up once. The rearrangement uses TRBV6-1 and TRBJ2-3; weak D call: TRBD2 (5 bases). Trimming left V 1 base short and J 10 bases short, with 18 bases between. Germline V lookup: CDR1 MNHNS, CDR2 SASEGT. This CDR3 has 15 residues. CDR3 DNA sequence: TGTGCCAGCAGTGAAGTGTTAAGGGCTAGCCAGCCGCAGTATTTT. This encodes CASSEVLRASQPQYF.

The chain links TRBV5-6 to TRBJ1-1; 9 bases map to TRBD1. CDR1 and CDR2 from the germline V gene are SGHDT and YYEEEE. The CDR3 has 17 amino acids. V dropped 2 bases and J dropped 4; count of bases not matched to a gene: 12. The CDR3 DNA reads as TGTGCCAGCAGCTTTCCACCTTTAGGGACAGGGATCACTGAAGCTTTCTTT. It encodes CASSFPPLGTGITEAFF.

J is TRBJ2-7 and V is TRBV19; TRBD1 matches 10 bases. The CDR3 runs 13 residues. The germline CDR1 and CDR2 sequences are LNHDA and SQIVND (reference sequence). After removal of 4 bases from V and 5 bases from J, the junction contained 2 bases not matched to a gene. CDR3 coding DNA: TGTGCCAGTAGTAGGGACAGGGGACACGAGCAGTACTTC. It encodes CASSRDRGHEQYF.

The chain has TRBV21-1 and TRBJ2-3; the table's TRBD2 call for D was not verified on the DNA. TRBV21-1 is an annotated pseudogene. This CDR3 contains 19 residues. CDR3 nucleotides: TGTGCCAGCAGCAAAGATAGAGCGCGGGCAGTGCTGAGCACAGATACGCAGTATTTT. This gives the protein CASSKDRARAVLSTDTQYF.

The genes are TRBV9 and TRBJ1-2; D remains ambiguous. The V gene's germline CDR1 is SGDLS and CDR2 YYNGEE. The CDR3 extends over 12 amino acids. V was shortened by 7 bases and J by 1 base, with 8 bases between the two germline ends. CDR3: CASAQDNYGYTF. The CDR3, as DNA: TGTGCCAGCGCCCAGGATAACTATGGCTACACCTTC.

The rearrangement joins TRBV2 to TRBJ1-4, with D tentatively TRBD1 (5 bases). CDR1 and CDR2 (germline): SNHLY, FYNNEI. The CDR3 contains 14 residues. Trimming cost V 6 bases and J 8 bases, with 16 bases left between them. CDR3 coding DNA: TGTGCCAGCAGGGTCAAGCGATCAGGGGAAAAACTGTTTTTT. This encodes CASRVKRSGEKLFF.

The CDR3 DNA reads as TGTGCCAGCAGCCGAACAGGGCTGGGGACAGATACGCAGTATTTT. Translating it yields CASSRTGLGTDTQYF. This chain connects TRBV9 to TRBJ2-3, with a tentative D call TRBD1 (6 bases). CDR3 length: 15 amino acids. Looked up from germline, CDR1 is SGDLS and CDR2 is YYNGEE. Between the trimmed V and J ends, which lost 4 bases and 3 bases, there was a span of 15 bases.

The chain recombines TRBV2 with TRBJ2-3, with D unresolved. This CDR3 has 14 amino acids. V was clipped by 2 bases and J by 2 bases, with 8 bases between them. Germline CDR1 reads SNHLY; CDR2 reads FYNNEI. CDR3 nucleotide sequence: TGTGCCAGCAGTGAAACGCGAGACACAGATACGCAGTATTTT. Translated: CASSETRDTDTQYF.

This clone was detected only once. The CDR3 region is CASSLGRGRGLANTGELFF. The CDR3 nucleotides read TGTGCCAGCAGCTTAGGGCGAGGCAGGGGGCTTGCGAACACCGGGGAGCTGTTTTTT. This chain connects TRBV7-9 to TRBJ2-2, with TRBD1 matching over 8 bases. The CDR3 loop spans 19 amino acids. Germline V lookup: CDR1 SEHNR, CDR2 FQNEAQ (reference sequence). Germline trimming cut 1 base from V and 0 bases from J; bases unmatched to any gene: 10.

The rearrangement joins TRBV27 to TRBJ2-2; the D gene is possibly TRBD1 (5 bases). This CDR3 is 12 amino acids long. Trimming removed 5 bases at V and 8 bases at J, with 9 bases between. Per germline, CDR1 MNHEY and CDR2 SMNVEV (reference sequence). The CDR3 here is CASSDQGGELFF. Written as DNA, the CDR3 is TGTGCCAGCAGTGATCAGGGTGGGGAGCTGTTTTTT.

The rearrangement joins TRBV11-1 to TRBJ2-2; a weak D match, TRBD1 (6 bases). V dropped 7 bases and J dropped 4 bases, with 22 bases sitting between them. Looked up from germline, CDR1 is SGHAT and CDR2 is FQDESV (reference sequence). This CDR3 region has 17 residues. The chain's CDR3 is CASTLSQGRIITGELFF. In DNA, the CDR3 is TGTGCCAGCACCCTCAGCCAGGGGCGGATCATCACCGGGGAGCTGTTTTTT. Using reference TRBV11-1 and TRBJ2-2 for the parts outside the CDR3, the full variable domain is EAEVAQSPRYKITEKSQAVAFWCDPISGHATLYWYRQILGQGPELLVQFQDESVVDDSQLPKDRFSAERLKGVDSTLKIQPAELGDSAMYLCASTLSQGRIITGELFFGEGSRLTVL.